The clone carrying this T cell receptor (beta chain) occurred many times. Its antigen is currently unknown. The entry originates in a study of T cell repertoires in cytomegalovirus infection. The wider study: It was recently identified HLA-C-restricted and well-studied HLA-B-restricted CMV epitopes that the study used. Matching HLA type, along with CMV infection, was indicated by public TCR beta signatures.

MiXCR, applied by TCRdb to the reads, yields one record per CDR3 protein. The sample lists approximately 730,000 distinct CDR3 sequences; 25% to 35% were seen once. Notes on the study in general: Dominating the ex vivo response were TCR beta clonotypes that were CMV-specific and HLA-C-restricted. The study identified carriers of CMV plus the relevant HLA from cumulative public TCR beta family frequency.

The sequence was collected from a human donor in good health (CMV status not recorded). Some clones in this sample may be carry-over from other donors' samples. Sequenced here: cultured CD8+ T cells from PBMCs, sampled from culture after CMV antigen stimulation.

CDR3 coding DNA: TGTGCCAGCAGTAGACAGGGTGGGGCACAGCCCCAGCATTTT. Translation: CASSRQGGAQPQHF. This chain uses TRBV12-3 or TRBV12-4 with TRBJ1-5; 7 bases line up with TRBD1. This CDR3 has 14 residues. Trimming cost V 5 bases and J 7 bases; bases outside gene matches: 8.